The clone carrying this T cell receptor (beta chain) was recorded many times. Each CDR3 protein gets one entry after TCRdb re-called the 5' RACE reads with MiXCR. The table lists about 37,000 distinct CDR3 sequences, around a tenth of them singletons. Germline CDR1 and CDR2: KGHDR and SFDVKD. This CDR3 region has 12 residues. The entry originates in a study of neurological immune-mediated disorders. Each sorted-subset library came from 800,000 to 1,000,000 CD4+ or CD8+ T cells. The V call is TRBV24-1, the J call TRBJ2-7; D not certain. The sequence derives from a woman aged 30 to 39 with HTLV-1-associated myelopathy (HAM/TSP). The sequencing sample was made of CD4+ T cells from blood. The CDR3 coding sequence is TGTATTAGTCGGTCGCTTACCTACGAGCAGTACTTC. As protein: CISRSLTYEQYF.